This T cell receptor (beta chain) was captured by sequencing in a study of T and B cells in COVID-19 patients. Study details: Active-infection patients were older, median around 62 years, than recovered patients, median about 32 years. Critical illness requiring mechanical ventilation or extracorporeal membrane oxygenation affected 12 of 20 active-infection patients.

CDR3 size: 15 residues. V was cut by 1 base and J by 1 base, with 11 bases left in between. Germline assignment: CDR1 SGHDT and CDR2 YYEEEE. This clonotype counts as medium-sized. Its antigen remains unknown. The study's findings and limits: Highly clonal in active COVID-19, TRB repertoires exceeded healthy-donor diversity and richness at recovery. There were 2,331 TCR clusters exclusive to the recovered cohort, approximately 34 with low generation probability.

From blood, about 250-550 ng of genomic DNA served as TRB template. BIOMED2 TRB-A/B primer pools were used in multiplex TRB PCR. TCRdb recomputed calls from the multiplex PCR reads with MiXCR, one row per CDR3 protein. The table includes about 9,400 distinct CDR3 sequences, 25% to 40% detected once. The chain carries TRBV5-6 and TRBJ2-5, with unresolved D. Sequencing used blood. The sequence was obtained from a human donor who had recovered from COVID-19. DNA for the CDR3: TGTGCCAGCAGCTTGTCAGAAGGGCGCCAAGAGACCCAGTACTTC. It encodes CASSLSEGRQETQYF.